This T cell receptor beta chain was identified in a study of T-cell reconstitution after alpha-beta-depleted transplantation in children. This clonotype was detected a few times. Germline V lookup: CDR1 SGHRS, CDR2 YFSETQ. The CDR3 is 11 residues long. Trimming took 6 bases from V and 6 from J, leaving 7 bases between them. Preparation of the TCRbeta library involved a method that used unique molecular identifiers. Using its own MiXCR run on the PCR reads, TCRdb lists one record per CDR3 protein. This table holds hundreds of thousands of distinct CDR3 sequences, 16% found once. V gene TRBV5-1 combines with J gene TRBJ2-1; no clear D gene. The receptor was isolated from a human donor who donated a stem cell graft to a child with acute myeloid leukemia. Sequences were derived from PBMCs from the stem cell graft donor, sampled from the stem cell graft. CDR3 sequence: CASMATNEQFF. CDR3 sequence (DNA): TGCGCCAGCATGGCGACCAATGAGCAGTTCTTC.